The rows below give T cell receptor beta chains drawn from one sample of a study of T-cell reconstitution after alpha-beta-depleted transplantation in children. Via MiXCR, TCRdb re-called the PCR reads, giving one row per CDR3 protein. The sample holds hundreds of thousands of distinct CDR3 sequences, about an eighth seen once. The input for sequencing was PBMCs, mostly from graft donor cells, taken 360 days after TCRalphabeta/CD19-depleted stem cell transplant. Receptor source: a male patient aged 10 to 17 who had a stem cell transplant for acute myeloid leukemia, so the T cells may come from the graft donor. The CDR3 runs from the conserved cysteine through the conserved F or W. Fields, in order: clone size, D gene, V gene, J gene, CDR3 protein, CDR3 DNA. The D gene is left open where the match is weak. Some rows mark clone size as missing; the rest say once, few, many or name a class of expanded clone.

clone_size: .; d_call: TRBD2; v_call: TRBV20-1; j_call: TRBJ2-7; cdr3_aa: CSASFGTSWLSEQYF; cdr3_nt: TGCAGTGCTAGCTTTGGGACTAGTTGGCTCAGCGAGCAGTACTTC
clone_size: few; d_call: TRBD2; v_call: TRBV4-2; j_call: TRBJ2-3; cdr3_aa: CASSQDGVRASGIKDTQYF; cdr3_nt: TGTGCCAGCAGCCAAGATGGTGTGAGGGCTAGCGGGATAAAAGATACGCAGTATTTT
clone_size: .; d_call: .; v_call: TRBV20-1; j_call: TRBJ2-7; cdr3_aa: CSARAGNYEQYF; cdr3_nt: TGCAGTGCTAGAGCTGGGAACTACGAGCAGTACTTC
clone_size: .; d_call: .; v_call: TRBV20-1; j_call: TRBJ2-7; cdr3_aa: CSARAPSGSSYEQYF; cdr3_nt: TGCAGTGCTAGAGCCCCGTCGGGGAGCTCCTACGAGCAGTACTTC
clone_size: .; d_call: TRBD2; v_call: TRBV27; j_call: TRBJ2-2; cdr3_aa: CASSLPSGRLNTGELFF; cdr3_nt: TGTGCCAGCAGTTTACCTAGCGGGAGGCTTAACACCGGGGAGCTGTTTTTT
clone_size: .; d_call: .; v_call: TRBV28; j_call: TRBJ2-7; cdr3_aa: CASSPTSNWLYEQYF; cdr3_nt: TGTGCCAGCAGTCCCACTAGTAATTGGTTATACGAGCAGTACTTC
clone_size: few; d_call: .; v_call: TRBV6-1; j_call: TRBJ1-5; cdr3_aa: CASTSKRNQPQHF; cdr3_nt: TGTGCCAGCACCAGCAAACGGAATCAGCCCCAGCATTTT
clone_size: few; d_call: .; v_call: TRBV7-9; j_call: TRBJ2-3; cdr3_aa: CASSQYLSGFTDTQYF; cdr3_nt: TGTGCCAGCAGCCAATACCTTAGCGGATTCACAGATACGCAGTATTTT
clone_size: .; d_call: .; v_call: TRBV20-1; j_call: TRBJ2-7; cdr3_aa: CSAKASVRHEQYF; cdr3_nt: TGCAGTGCTAAAGCGTCCGTTCGCCACGAGCAGTACTTC
clone_size: many; d_call: TRBD2; v_call: TRBV7-8; j_call: TRBJ2-1; cdr3_aa: CASSSFPSGRAYNEQFF; cdr3_nt: TGTGCCAGCAGCTCCTTTCCTAGCGGGAGGGCCTACAATGAGCAGTTCTTC
clone_size: .; d_call: TRBD2; v_call: TRBV5-5; j_call: TRBJ2-2; cdr3_aa: CASRGLMWTGELFF; cdr3_nt: TGTGCCTCAAGGGGACTAATGTGGACCGGGGAGCTGTTTTTT
clone_size: many; d_call: .; v_call: TRBV6-5; j_call: TRBJ2-1; cdr3_aa: CASSYRYEQFF; cdr3_nt: TGTGCCAGCAGTTACCGATACGAGCAGTTCTTC
clone_size: .; d_call: .; v_call: TRBV28; j_call: TRBJ2-7; cdr3_aa: CASSFLGGGVFYEQYF; cdr3_nt: TGTGCCAGCAGTTTCCTTGGGGGGGGCGTTTTCTACGAGCAGTACTTC
clone_size: few; d_call: .; v_call: TRBV20-1; j_call: TRBJ1-3; cdr3_aa: CSAPVVTGNTIYF; cdr3_nt: TGCAGTGCCCCGGTGGTAACTGGAAACACCATATATTTT
clone_size: .; d_call: .; v_call: TRBV5-1; j_call: TRBJ2-1; cdr3_aa: CASSLVAGGHEQFF; cdr3_nt: TGCGCCAGCAGCTTGGTCGCAGGGGGGCATGAGCAGTTCTTC
clone_size: .; d_call: .; v_call: TRBV28; j_call: TRBJ1-5; cdr3_aa: CASSPDPANQPQHF; cdr3_nt: TGTGCCAGCAGCCCGGACCCAGCTAATCAGCCCCAGCATTTT
clone_size: many; d_call: TRBD1; v_call: TRBV9; j_call: TRBJ2-3; cdr3_aa: CASSVKGGDGTDTQYF; cdr3_nt: TGTGCCAGCAGCGTTAAAGGGGGCGACGGCACAGATACGCAGTATTTT
clone_size: few; d_call: .; v_call: TRBV28; j_call: TRBJ1-1; cdr3_aa: CASSLLSGGWTEAFF; cdr3_nt: TGTGCCAGCAGTTTATTGAGCGGGGGCTGGACTGAAGCTTTCTTT
clone_size: few; d_call: .; v_call: TRBV6-5; j_call: TRBJ2-7; cdr3_aa: CASSYSGLNYEQYF; cdr3_nt: TGTGCCAGCAGTTACTCAGGCTTGAACTACGAGCAGTACTTC
clone_size: .; d_call: TRBD1; v_call: TRBV12-3/TRBV12-4; j_call: TRBJ2-7; cdr3_aa: CATGQGPDEQYF; cdr3_nt: TGTGCCACAGGACAGGGGCCGGACGAGCAGTACTTC
clone_size: .; d_call: .; v_call: TRBV9; j_call: TRBJ2-2; cdr3_aa: CASSVHADTGELFF; cdr3_nt: TGTGCCAGCAGCGTCCACGCGGACACCGGGGAGCTGTTTTTT
clone_size: .; d_call: TRBD2; v_call: TRBV20-1; j_call: TRBJ2-7; cdr3_aa: CSARDRSWGSGKGYEQYF; cdr3_nt: TGCAGTGCTAGAGATCGGTCCTGGGGTAGCGGGAAAGGCTACGAGCAGTACTTC
clone_size: .; d_call: .; v_call: TRBV3-1; j_call: TRBJ2-1; cdr3_aa: CASSQVTGGNEQFF; cdr3_nt: TGTGCCAGCAGCCAAGTGACCGGAGGGAATGAGCAGTTCTTC
clone_size: many; d_call: .; v_call: TRBV6-2/TRBV6-3; j_call: TRBJ2-7; cdr3_aa: CASSYLAYEQYF; cdr3_nt: TGTGCCAGCAGCTACCTAGCCTACGAGCAGTACTTC
clone_size: .; d_call: TRBD2; v_call: TRBV6-2/TRBV6-3; j_call: TRBJ2-7; cdr3_aa: CASSSPLTGGGSYEQYF; cdr3_nt: TGTGCCAGCAGTTCGCCCCTGACGGGAGGAGGATCCTACGAGCAGTACTTC
clone_size: many; d_call: .; v_call: TRBV19; j_call: TRBJ1-5; cdr3_aa: CASSQQGGNQPQHF; cdr3_nt: TGTGCCAGTAGTCAACAGGGTGGCAATCAGCCCCAGCATTTT
clone_size: few; d_call: TRBD1; v_call: TRBV7-6; j_call: TRBJ2-2; cdr3_aa: CASSTRQGRATGELFF; cdr3_nt: TGTGCCAGCAGCACCCGACAGGGACGGGCTACCGGGGAGCTGTTTTTT
clone_size: .; d_call: .; v_call: TRBV18; j_call: TRBJ1-1; cdr3_aa: CASSGGTEAFF; cdr3_nt: TGTGCCAGCTCGGGGGGTACTGAAGCTTTCTTT
clone_size: few; d_call: TRBD1; v_call: TRBV9; j_call: TRBJ2-7; cdr3_aa: CASSARDRSYEQYF; cdr3_nt: TGTGCCAGCAGCGCACGGGACAGGTCCTACGAGCAGTACTTC
clone_size: few; d_call: TRBD2; v_call: TRBV29-1; j_call: TRBJ2-3; cdr3_aa: CSVERGGITDTQYF; cdr3_nt: TGCAGCGTTGAAAGGGGAGGGATCACAGATACGCAGTATTTT
clone_size: few; d_call: TRBD1; v_call: TRBV7-9; j_call: TRBJ2-1; cdr3_aa: CASSFSQGADNEQFF; cdr3_nt: TGTGCCAGCAGCTTTTCACAGGGGGCGGACAATGAGCAGTTCTTC
clone_size: few; d_call: .; v_call: TRBV4-3; j_call: TRBJ2-7; cdr3_aa: CASSLGSRGYEQYF; cdr3_nt: TGCGCCAGCAGCCTCGGGTCGAGGGGTTACGAGCAGTACTTC
clone_size: .; d_call: .; v_call: TRBV29-1; j_call: TRBJ2-7; cdr3_aa: CSVEDERRPPYEQYF; cdr3_nt: TGCAGCGTTGAAGACGAGCGTCGCCCCCCCTACGAGCAGTACTTC
clone_size: many; d_call: TRBD2; v_call: TRBV7-9; j_call: TRBJ2-1; cdr3_aa: CASSYLAGGPNEQFF; cdr3_nt: TGTGCCAGCAGCTACCTAGCGGGAGGCCCGAATGAGCAGTTCTTC
clone_size: few; d_call: .; v_call: TRBV6-5; j_call: TRBJ1-1; cdr3_aa: CASRDLNTEAFF; cdr3_nt: TGTGCCAGCAGAGATTTGAACACTGAAGCTTTCTTT
clone_size: few; d_call: TRBD2; v_call: TRBV6-2/TRBV6-3; j_call: TRBJ2-7; cdr3_aa: CASSYSTSIPYEQYF; cdr3_nt: TGTGCCAGCAGTTACTCGACTAGCATACCCTACGAGCAGTACTTC
clone_size: .; d_call: TRBD1; v_call: TRBV29-1; j_call: TRBJ1-2; cdr3_aa: CSVPGGTGGYTF; cdr3_nt: TGCAGCGTTCCAGGGGGGACAGGCGGCTACACCTTC
clone_size: .; d_call: TRBD2; v_call: TRBV4-3; j_call: TRBJ2-3; cdr3_aa: CASSRNRGTSSWGDTQYF; cdr3_nt: TGCGCCAGCAGCCGAAACCGAGGGACTAGCAGTTGGGGGGATACGCAGTATTTT
clone_size: .; d_call: .; v_call: TRBV29-1; j_call: TRBJ2-4; cdr3_aa: CSVVGTPSGIQYF; cdr3_nt: TGCAGCGTTGTCGGGACACCCTCAGGGATTCAGTACTTC
clone_size: few; d_call: TRBD1; v_call: TRBV30; j_call: TRBJ2-1; cdr3_aa: CAWASTGSPINEQFF; cdr3_nt: TGTGCCTGGGCATCGACAGGGAGTCCGATTAATGAGCAGTTCTTC
clone_size: .; d_call: .; v_call: TRBV29-1; j_call: TRBJ1-3; cdr3_aa: CSVAGADSGNTIYF; cdr3_nt: TGCAGCGTTGCAGGGGCGGACTCTGGAAACACCATATATTTT
clone_size: .; d_call: TRBD2; v_call: TRBV4-3; j_call: TRBJ2-3; cdr3_aa: CASSQGRGTSVSDTQYF; cdr3_nt: TGCGCCAGCAGCCAGGGTCGTGGGACTAGCGTTTCAGATACGCAGTATTTT
clone_size: .; d_call: TRBD2; v_call: TRBV7-9; j_call: TRBJ2-1; cdr3_aa: CASSTPGVAGDNEQFF; cdr3_nt: TGTGCCAGCAGCACGCCGGGGGTAGCGGGAGACAATGAGCAGTTCTTC
clone_size: few; d_call: .; v_call: TRBV6-1; j_call: TRBJ2-4; cdr3_aa: CASMVRKLAKNIQYF; cdr3_nt: TGTGCCAGCATGGTACGGAAATTAGCCAAAAACATTCAGTACTTC
clone_size: many; d_call: .; v_call: TRBV23-1; j_call: TRBJ1-2; cdr3_aa: CASSQHSGAGDYGYTF; cdr3_nt: TGCGCCAGCAGTCAACACTCGGGGGCAGGCGACTATGGCTACACCTTC
clone_size: few; d_call: TRBD1; v_call: TRBV7-9; j_call: TRBJ2-2; cdr3_aa: CASRTGGAYTGELFF; cdr3_nt: TGTGCCAGCAGAACAGGGGGCGCGTACACCGGGGAGCTGTTTTTT